A single sample gave rise to the 3 T cell receptor beta chains below, sequenced in a study of CD4 T cells in relation to SARS-CoV-2 and coronaviruses. What these receptors recognize is not known. Unexposed donor CD4+ T cells date from about 2011-2018, before the COVID-19 pandemic. The cells were cultured for about ten days before CD4+ T cells were isolated. Method: immunoSEQ multiplex PCR; TCRdb's copy keeps in-frame clones and lacks some. The table includes about 22,000 clones, just under 75% detected once. Input material: CD4+ T cells from PBMCs, cultured in vitro. All receptors come from a human donor in good health.

The chain employs TRBV13 and TRBJ1-2, with 8 bases that match TRBD1. CDR3 length: 15 amino acids. Unmatched junction bases numbered 12, after V lost 4 bases and J lost 8 bases. Germline CDR1 is PRHDT and CDR2 is FYEKMQ (reference sequence). CDR3 DNA: TGTGCCAGCAGCTCAGGGGGCCGGCGCGTAGGGGGCTACACCTTC. It codes for CASSSGGRRVGGYTF. Together with reference TRBV13 and TRBJ1-2, the CDR3 gives the full variable domain: AAGVIQSPRHLIKEKRETATLKCYPIPRHDTVYWYQQGPGQDPQFLISFYEKMQSDKGSIPDRFSAQQFSDYHSELNMSSLELGDSALYFCASSSGGRRVGGYTFGSGTRLTVV.

The V call is TRBV27, the J call TRBJ2-7; 9 bases agree with TRBD1. The CDR3 totals 16 residues. Germline trimming cut 6 bases from V and 4 bases from J; bases unmatched to any gene: 13. Germline V lookup: CDR1 MNHEY, CDR2 SMNVEV (reference sequence). CDR3 DNA: TGTGCCAGCAGGCCTCCAGTGGGACAGGGTGGGTACGAGCAGTACTTC. Amino acid sequence: CASRPPVGQGGYEQYF.

This chain links TRBV3-1 (or the pseudogene TRBV3-2) with TRBJ2-2; 7 bases fit TRBD2. CDR3 length: 13 residues. In germline, CDR1 is LGHDT, CDR2 YNNKEL (reference sequence). V was pared by 1 base and J by 7 bases, with 0 bases of the junction left unmatched. The CDR3 spells CASSQVAGGELFF. Here the CDR3 DNA reads TGTGCCAGCAGCCAAGTAGCGGGCGGGGAGCTGTTTTTT.